The 17 T cell receptor beta chains below all came from one sample that was sequenced in a study of cytomegalovirus exposure and HLA in healthy donors. Vbeta (60) and Jbeta (13) primers were used in the PCR. Repertoires were generated with immunoSEQ multiplex PCR, while TCRdb's copy carries only in-frame clones and drops some. In the table there are 95,000 to 100,000 clones, roughly 74% of which are singletons. Sequencing used PBMCs. Every receptor here comes from a woman between 40 and 55 years old in good health and CMV-seronegative.

This sequence joins TRBV4-2 and TRBJ2-2, with TRBD1 identical over 8 bases. Trimming removed 0 bases from V and 7 bases from J; junction bases left unmatched: 10. The germline CDR1 and CDR2 sequences are LGHNA and YNFKEQ. CDR3 size: 17 residues. CDR3 DNA sequence: TGTGCCAGCAGCCAAGATCTTCAATGGACAGGGATCGGGGAGCTGTTTTTT. Translating it yields CASSQDLQWTGIGELFF.

This chain joins TRBV7-9 and TRBJ2-1, with TRBD2 identical over 9 bases. The CDR3 covers 14 residues. Looked up from germline, CDR1 is SEHNR and CDR2 is FQNEAQ (reference sequence). Trimming removed 4 bases from V and 8 bases from J; junction bases left unmatched: 6. CDR3 nucleotide sequence: TGTGCCAGCAGCTCGGGACTAGCCGTCGATGAGCAGTTCTTC. Its translation: CASSSGLAVDEQFF. Filled out from reference TRBV7-9 and TRBJ2-1, the complete variable domain reads DTGVSQNPRHKITKRGQNVTFRCDPISEHNRLYWYRQTLGQGPEFLTYFQNEAQLEKSRLLSDRFSAERPKGSFSTLEIQRTEQGDSAMYLCASSSGLAVDEQFFGPGTRLTVL.

This clone appeared once. This chain uses TRBV5-4 with TRBJ2-7, with D possibly TRBD1 on 5 matching bases. V lost 1 base to trimming and J lost 4 bases, with 15 bases between them. The CDR3 consists of 15 residues. Germline CDR1 is SGHNT and CDR2 is YYREEE (reference sequence). The CDR3 region is CASSLFRGAGYEQYF. CDR3 coding DNA: TGTGCCAGCAGCTTGTTTAGGGGTGCTGGGTACGAGCAGTACTTC.

Remarks on this clone: One end of the junction is discordant with germline, which a read error may explain. The chain uses TRBV10-3 and TRBJ2-7; 8 bases fit TRBD2. This CDR3 is 17 amino acids long. The V gene's germline CDR1 is ENHRY and CDR2 SYGVKD. CDR3 region: CAISEGMAGTRSSEQYF. DNA of the CDR3: TGTGCCATCAGTGAGGGGATGGCCGGGACTAGGTCCTCCGAGCAGTACTTC.

The chain couples TRBV30 to TRBJ2-5, with unresolved D. CDR1 GTSNPN and CDR2 SVGIG come from the germline V gene (reference sequence). The CDR3 spans 12 residues. V was cut by 2 bases and J by 1 base, with 5 bases left in between. The CDR3 here is CAWSHSQETQYF. Written as DNA, the CDR3 is TGTGCCTGGAGTCACAGCCAAGAGACCCAGTACTTC.

This chain joins TRBV30 and TRBJ2-2; the D is unclear. The V and J ends lost 1 base and 7 bases respectively, with 4 bases between them. The CDR3 has 11 amino acids. Germline assignment: CDR1 GTSNPN and CDR2 SVGIG (reference sequence). The CDR3: CAWSGSGELFF. The DNA for the CDR3 is TGTGCCTGGAGTGGCAGCGGGGAGCTGTTTTTT.

The chain has TRBV6-5 and TRBJ2-5; 8 bases match TRBD1. The J call may be incorrect, as the DNA end agrees better with TRBJ2-7. CDR3 length: 15 residues. Germline values: CDR1 MNHEY, CDR2 SVGAGI. The CDR3: CASSYSPGQGHEQYF. The CDR3 DNA reads as TGTGCCAGCAGTTACTCTCCCGGACAGGGCCACGAGCAGTACTTC.

This sequence joins TRBV19 and TRBJ1-4, with 9 bases fitting TRBD1. The V gene's germline CDR1 is LNHDA and CDR2 SQIVND (reference sequence). V was pared by 6 bases and J by 7 bases, with 9 bases of the junction left unmatched. This CDR3 contains 15 residues. For the CDR3, the DNA is TGTGCCAGTAGCCAAAACAGGGGGCGAAGTGAAAAACTGTTTTTT. Translating gives CASSQNRGRSEKLFF.

This chain links TRBV19 with TRBJ2-7; TRBD1 agrees at 11 bases. Germline CDR1 is LNHDA and CDR2 is SQIVND (reference sequence). V lost 3 bases and J lost 6; bases outside the gene matches: 7. The CDR3 contains 15 residues. The CDR3 coding sequence is TGTGCCAGTAGTATTTCGGGACAGGGGGGGTTCGAGCAGTACTTC. Translated, it gives CASSISGQGGFEQYF. Looking up the rest from reference TRBV19 and TRBJ2-7 gives the full variable domain: DGGITQSPKYLFRKEGQNVTLSCEQNLNHDAMYWYRQDPGQGLRLIYYSQIVNDFQKGDIAEGYSVSREKKESFPLTVTSAQKNPTAFYLCASSISGQGGFEQYFGPGTRLTVT.

The CDR3 bases are TGTGCCAGCAGCTGGGCTAGCTACCTTAGCACAGATACGCAGTATTTT. This encodes CASSWASYLSTDTQYF. This chain links TRBV7-9 with TRBJ2-3; tentative D call: TRBD2 (5 bases). The CDR3 extends over 16 amino acids. Germline loops: CDR1 SEHNR, CDR2 FQNEAQ (reference sequence). Trimming removed 4 bases from V and 0 bases from J, with 14 bases in between.

The V gene is TRBV2, the J gene TRBJ2-1; 9 bases line up with TRBD1. V was pared by 6 bases and J by 9 bases, with 6 bases of the junction left unmatched. This CDR3 has 13 amino acids. Germline V gives CDR1 SNHLY, CDR2 FYNNEI. In DNA form, the CDR3 reads TGTGCCAGCAGAATGGACAGGGGAGGTGAGCAGTTCTTC. It specifies CASRMDRGGEQFF.

This sequence joins TRBV28 and TRBJ1-5; D remains ambiguous. Trimming took 5 bases from V and 4 from J, leaving 12 bases between them. Germline CDR1 is MDHEN and CDR2 is SYDVKM. The CDR3 is made up of 14 amino acids. The CDR3 loop reads CASSLGRGNQPQHF. The CDR3 DNA is TGTGCCAGCAGTCTAGGTAGAGGGAATCAGCCCCAGCATTTT.

This chain uses TRBV4-3 with TRBJ2-7, with 8 positions matching TRBD1. Germline values: CDR1 LGHNA, CDR2 YSLEER. The length of the CDR3 is 15 residues. Trimming removed 1 base from V and 4 bases from J; junction bases left unmatched: 6. The CDR3: CASSQGGQGAYEQYF. CDR3 sequence (DNA): TGCGCCAGCAGCCAAGGGGGCCAGGGGGCTTACGAGCAGTACTTC.

The rearrangement uses TRBV7-3 and TRBJ1-2; the match to TRBD1 covers 12 bases. After removal of 3 bases from V and 6 bases from J, the junction contained 11 bases not matched to a gene. The CDR3 has 17 amino acids. Germline CDR1 reads SGHTA; CDR2 reads FQGTGA. For the CDR3, the DNA is TGTGCCAGCAGCTTCTCCGGGACAGGGGGCTCTATGGATGGCTACACCTTC. It yields the protein CASSFSGTGGSMDGYTF.

V usage is TRBV9 and J usage is TRBJ2-1; D gene uncertain. The CDR3 consists of 14 residues. V was trimmed by 3 bases and J by 9 bases, leaving 16 bases between them. CDR1 SGDLS and CDR2 YYNGEE come from the germline V gene. Here the CDR3 reads CASSGHWSLPEQFF. CDR3 bases: TGTGCCAGCAGCGGCCATTGGAGTTTACCTGAGCAGTTCTTC. Drawing the rest from reference TRBV9 and TRBJ2-1, the complete variable domain is DSGVTQTPKHLITATGQRVTLRCSPRSGDLSVYWYQQSLDQGLQFLIQYYNGEERAKGNILERFSAQQFPDLHSELNLSSLELGDSALYFCASSGHWSLPEQFFGPGTRLTVL.

The chain is built from TRBV30 and TRBJ2-3, with TRBD2 identical over 9 bases. V gave up 1 base and J gave up 4 bases; unmatched junction bases: 6. The CDR3 has 15 amino acids. The germline V gene encodes CDR1 GTSNPN and CDR2 SVGIG (reference sequence). The CDR3 spells CAWSDGAGGPDTQYF. CDR3 nucleotides: TGTGCCTGGAGTGATGGGGCGGGGGGGCCAGATACGCAGTATTTT.

The chain uses TRBV11-2 and TRBJ2-5; 10 bases fit TRBD2. V shed 1 base and J 4 bases; nucleotides not matched to a gene: 6. CDR1 is SGHAT and CDR2 is FQNNGV in the germline V gene. This CDR3 region has 16 residues. The DNA for the CDR3 is TGTGCCAGCAGCTTAGCTAGCGGGAGTAGGATAGAGACCCAGTACTTC. This translates into CASSLASGSRIETQYF.